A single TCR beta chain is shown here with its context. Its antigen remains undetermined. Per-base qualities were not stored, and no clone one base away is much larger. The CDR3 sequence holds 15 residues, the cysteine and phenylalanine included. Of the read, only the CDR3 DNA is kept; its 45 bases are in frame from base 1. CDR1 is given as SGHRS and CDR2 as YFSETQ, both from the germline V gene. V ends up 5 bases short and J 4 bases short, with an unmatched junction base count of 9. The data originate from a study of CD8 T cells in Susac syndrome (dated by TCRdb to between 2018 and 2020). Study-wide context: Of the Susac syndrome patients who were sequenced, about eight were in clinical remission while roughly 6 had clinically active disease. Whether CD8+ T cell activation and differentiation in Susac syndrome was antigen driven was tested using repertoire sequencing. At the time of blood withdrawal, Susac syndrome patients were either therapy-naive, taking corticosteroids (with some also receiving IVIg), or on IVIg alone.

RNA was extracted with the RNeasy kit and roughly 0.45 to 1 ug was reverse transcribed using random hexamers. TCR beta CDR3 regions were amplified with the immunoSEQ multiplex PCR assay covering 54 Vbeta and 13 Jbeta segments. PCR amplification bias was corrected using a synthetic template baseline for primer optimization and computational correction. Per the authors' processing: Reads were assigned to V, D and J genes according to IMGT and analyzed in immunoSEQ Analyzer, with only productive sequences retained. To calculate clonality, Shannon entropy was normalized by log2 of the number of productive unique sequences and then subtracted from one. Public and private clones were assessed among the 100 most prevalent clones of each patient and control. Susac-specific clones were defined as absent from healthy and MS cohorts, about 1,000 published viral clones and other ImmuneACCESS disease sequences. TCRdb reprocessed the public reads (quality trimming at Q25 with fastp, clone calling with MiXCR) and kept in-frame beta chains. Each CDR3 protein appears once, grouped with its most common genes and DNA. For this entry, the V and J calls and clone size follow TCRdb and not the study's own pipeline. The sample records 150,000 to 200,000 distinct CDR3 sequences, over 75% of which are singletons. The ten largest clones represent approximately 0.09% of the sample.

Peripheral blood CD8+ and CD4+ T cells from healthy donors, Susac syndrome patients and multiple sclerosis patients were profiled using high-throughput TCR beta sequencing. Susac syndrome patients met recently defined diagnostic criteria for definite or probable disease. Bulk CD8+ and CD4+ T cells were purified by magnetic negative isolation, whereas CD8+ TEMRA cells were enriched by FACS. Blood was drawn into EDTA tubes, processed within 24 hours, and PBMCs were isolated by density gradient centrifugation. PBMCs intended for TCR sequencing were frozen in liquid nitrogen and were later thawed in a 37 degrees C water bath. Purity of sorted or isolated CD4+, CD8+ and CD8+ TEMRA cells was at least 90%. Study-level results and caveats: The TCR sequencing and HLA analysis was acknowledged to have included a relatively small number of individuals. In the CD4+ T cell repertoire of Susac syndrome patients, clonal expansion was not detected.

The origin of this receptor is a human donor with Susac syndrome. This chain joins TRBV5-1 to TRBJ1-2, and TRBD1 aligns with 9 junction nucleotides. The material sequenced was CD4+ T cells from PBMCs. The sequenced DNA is TGCGCCAGCAGACCACAGGGGGCCGACTCCTATGGCTACACCTTC. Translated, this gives CASRPQGADSYGYTF.